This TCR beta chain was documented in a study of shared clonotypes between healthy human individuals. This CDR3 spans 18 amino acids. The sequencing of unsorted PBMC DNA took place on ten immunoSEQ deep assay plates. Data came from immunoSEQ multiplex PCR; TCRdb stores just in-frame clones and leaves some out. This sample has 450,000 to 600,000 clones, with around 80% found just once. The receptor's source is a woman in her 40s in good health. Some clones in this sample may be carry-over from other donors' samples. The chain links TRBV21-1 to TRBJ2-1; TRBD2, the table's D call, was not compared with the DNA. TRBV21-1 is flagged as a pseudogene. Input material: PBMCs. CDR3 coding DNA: TGTGCCAGCAGCGGGACTAGCGGGAGAGAGAGCTCCTACAATGAGCAGTTCTTC. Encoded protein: CASSGTSGRESSYNEQFF.